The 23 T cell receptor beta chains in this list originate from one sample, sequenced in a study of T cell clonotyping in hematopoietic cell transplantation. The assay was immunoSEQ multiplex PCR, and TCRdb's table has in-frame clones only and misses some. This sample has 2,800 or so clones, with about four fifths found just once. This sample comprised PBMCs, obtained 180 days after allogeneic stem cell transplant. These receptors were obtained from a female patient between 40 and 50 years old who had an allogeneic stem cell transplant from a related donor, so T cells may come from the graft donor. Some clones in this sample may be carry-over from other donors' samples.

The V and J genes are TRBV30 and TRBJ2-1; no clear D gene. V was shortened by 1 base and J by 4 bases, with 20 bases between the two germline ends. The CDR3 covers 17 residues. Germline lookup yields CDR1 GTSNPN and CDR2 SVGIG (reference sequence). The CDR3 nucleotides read TGTGCCTGGAGTGACCGAATAGACCCAAATAATTACAATGAGCAGTTCTTC. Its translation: CAWSDRIDPNNYNEQFF. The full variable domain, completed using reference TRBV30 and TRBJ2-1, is SQTIHQWPATLVQPVGSPLSLECTVEGTSNPNLYWYRQAAGRGLQLLFYSVGIGQISSEVPQNLSASRPQDRQFILSSKKLLLSDSGFYLCAWSDRIDPNNYNEQFFGPGTRLTVL.

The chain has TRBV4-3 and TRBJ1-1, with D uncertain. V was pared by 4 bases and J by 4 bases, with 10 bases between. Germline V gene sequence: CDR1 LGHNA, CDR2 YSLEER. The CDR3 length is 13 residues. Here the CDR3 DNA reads TGCGCCAGCAGCCCGGTCGCGAGCACTGAAGCTTTCTTT. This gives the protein CASSPVASTEAFF.

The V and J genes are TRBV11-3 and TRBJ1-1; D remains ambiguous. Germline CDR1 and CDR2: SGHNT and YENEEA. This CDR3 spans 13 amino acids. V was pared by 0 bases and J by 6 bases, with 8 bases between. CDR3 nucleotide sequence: TGTGCCAGCAGCTTAGATGGAGGACCTGAAGCTTTCTTT. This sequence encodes CASSLDGGPEAFF.

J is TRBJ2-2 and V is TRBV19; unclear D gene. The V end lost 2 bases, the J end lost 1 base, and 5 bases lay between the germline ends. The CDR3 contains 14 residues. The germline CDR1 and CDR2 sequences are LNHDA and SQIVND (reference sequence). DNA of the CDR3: TGTGCCAGTAGTATATACGAGAACACCGGGGAGCTGTTTTTT. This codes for CASSIYENTGELFF.

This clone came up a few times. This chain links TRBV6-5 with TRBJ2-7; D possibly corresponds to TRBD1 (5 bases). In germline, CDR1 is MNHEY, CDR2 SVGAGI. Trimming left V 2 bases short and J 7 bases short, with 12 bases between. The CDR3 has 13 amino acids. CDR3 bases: TGTGCCAGCAGTTACACCGACAGTCCGGAGCAGTACTTC. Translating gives CASSYTDSPEQYF.

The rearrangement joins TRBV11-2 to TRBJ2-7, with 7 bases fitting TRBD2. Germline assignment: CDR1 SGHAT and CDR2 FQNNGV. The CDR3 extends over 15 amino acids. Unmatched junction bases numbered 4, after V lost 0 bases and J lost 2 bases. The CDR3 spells CASSLEASGTYEQYF. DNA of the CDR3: TGTGCCAGCAGCTTAGAAGCTAGCGGCACCTACGAGCAGTACTTC.

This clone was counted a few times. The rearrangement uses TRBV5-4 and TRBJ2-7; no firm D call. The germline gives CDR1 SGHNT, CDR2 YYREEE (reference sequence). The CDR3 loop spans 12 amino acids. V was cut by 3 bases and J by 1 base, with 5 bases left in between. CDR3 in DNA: TGTGCCAGCAGCTCCGGGTCCTACGAGCAGTACTTC. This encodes CASSSGSYEQYF.

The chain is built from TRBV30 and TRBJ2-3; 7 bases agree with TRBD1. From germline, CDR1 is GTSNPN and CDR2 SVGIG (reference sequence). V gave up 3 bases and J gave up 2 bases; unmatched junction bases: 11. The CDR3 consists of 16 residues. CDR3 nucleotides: TGTGCCTGGAGCCTAGGGGGACAGTCCGACACAGATACGCAGTATTTT. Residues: CAWSLGGQSDTDTQYF. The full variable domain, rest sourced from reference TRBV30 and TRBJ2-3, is SQTIHQWPATLVQPVGSPLSLECTVEGTSNPNLYWYRQAAGRGLQLLFYSVGIGQISSEVPQNLSASRPQDRQFILSSKKLLLSDSGFYLCAWSLGGQSDTDTQYFGPGTRLTVL.

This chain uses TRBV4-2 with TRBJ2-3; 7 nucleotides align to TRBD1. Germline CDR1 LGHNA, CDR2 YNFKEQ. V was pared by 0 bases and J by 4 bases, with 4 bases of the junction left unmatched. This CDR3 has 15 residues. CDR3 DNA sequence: TGTGCCAGCAGCCAAGAAGAGGGGGCCGCAGATACGCAGTATTTT. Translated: CASSQEEGAADTQYF.

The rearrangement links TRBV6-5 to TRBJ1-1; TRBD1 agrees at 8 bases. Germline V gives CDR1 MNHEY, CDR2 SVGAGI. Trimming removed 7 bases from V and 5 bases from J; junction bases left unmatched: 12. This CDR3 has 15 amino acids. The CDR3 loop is CASIEGGTGQTEAFF. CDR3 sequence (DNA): TGTGCCAGCATCGAAGGGGGGACAGGACAGACTGAAGCTTTCTTT.

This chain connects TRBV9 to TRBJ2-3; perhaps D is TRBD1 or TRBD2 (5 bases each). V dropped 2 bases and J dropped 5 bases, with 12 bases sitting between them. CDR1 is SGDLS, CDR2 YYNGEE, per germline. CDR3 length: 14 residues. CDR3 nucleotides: TGTGCCAGCAGCGTTTGGGGGTCGGGAGATACGCAGTATTTT. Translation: CASSVWGSGDTQYF.

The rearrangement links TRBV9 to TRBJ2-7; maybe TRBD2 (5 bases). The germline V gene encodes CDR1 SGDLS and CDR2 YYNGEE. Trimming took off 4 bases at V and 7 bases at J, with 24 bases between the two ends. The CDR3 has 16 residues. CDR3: CASSLHTSDSPVEQYF. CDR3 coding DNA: TGTGCCAGCAGCCTCCACACTTCGGACTCCCCCGTAGAGCAGTACTTC.

In nucleotides, the CDR3 is TGTGCCAGCAGCGGAGGGACAGGAAACACCGGGGAGCTGTTTTTT. Translating it yields CASSGGTGNTGELFF. V and J are TRBV6-4 and TRBJ2-2; 8 bases fit TRBD1. The ends lost 6 bases at V and 2 bases at J; junction bases unmatched: 5. CDR3 size: 15 residues. Looked up from germline, CDR1 is MRHNA and CDR2 is SNTAGT.

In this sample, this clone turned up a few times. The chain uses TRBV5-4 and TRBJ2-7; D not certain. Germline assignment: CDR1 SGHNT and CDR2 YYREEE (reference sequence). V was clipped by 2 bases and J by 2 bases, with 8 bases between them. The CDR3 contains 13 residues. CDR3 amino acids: CASSFPGAYEQYF. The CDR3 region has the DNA TGTGCCAGCAGCTTCCCTGGGGCCTACGAGCAGTACTTC.

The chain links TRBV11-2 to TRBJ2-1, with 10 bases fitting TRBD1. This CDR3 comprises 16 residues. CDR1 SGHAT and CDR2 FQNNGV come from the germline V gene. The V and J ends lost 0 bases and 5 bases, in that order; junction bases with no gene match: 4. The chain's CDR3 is CASSLDRGQGHNEQFF. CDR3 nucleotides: TGTGCCAGCAGCTTAGATCGGGGACAGGGGCACAATGAGCAGTTCTTC.

CDR3: CASSSHGYSNQPQHF. CDR3 nucleotides: TGTGCCAGCAGCTCCCACGGCTATAGCAATCAGCCCCAGCATTTT. The chain couples TRBV7-2 to TRBJ1-5; D is undetermined. This CDR3 region has 15 residues. V was shortened by 4 bases and J by 0 bases, with 10 bases between the two germline ends. The germline CDR1 and CDR2 sequences are SGHTA and FQGNSA.

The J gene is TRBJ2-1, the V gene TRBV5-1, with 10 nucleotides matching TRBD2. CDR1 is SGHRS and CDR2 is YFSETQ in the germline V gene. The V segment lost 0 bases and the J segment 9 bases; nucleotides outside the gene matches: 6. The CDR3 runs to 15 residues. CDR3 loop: CASSLESGRASEQFF. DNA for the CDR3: TGCGCCAGCAGCTTGGAGAGCGGGAGGGCGAGTGAGCAGTTCTTC.

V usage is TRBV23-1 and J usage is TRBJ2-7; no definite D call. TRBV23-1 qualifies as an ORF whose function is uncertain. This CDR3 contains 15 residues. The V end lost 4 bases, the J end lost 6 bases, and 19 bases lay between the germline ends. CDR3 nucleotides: TGCGCCAGCAGTCCCTTCGGGTGTGTTTTACGCGAGCAGTACTTC. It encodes CASSPFGCVLREQYF.

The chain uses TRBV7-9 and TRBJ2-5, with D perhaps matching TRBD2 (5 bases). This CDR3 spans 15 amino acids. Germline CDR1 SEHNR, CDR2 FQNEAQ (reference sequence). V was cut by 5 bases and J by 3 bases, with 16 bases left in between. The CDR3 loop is CASSPGGSAKETQYF. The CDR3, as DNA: TGTGCCAGCAGCCCCGGTGGGAGCGCGAAAGAGACCCAGTACTTC.

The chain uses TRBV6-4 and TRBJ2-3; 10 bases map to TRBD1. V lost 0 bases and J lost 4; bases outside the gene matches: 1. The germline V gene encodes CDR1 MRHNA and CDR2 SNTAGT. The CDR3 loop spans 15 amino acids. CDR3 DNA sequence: TGTGCCAGCAGTGACTCGACAGGGGGCGCAGATACGCAGTATTTT. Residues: CASSDSTGGADTQYF.

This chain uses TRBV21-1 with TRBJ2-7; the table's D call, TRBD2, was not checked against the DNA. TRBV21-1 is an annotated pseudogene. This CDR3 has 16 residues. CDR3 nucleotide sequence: TGTGCCAGCAGCAAAGGGACTAGCGGGAGGGCCTACGAGCAGTACTTC. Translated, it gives CASSKGTSGRAYEQYF.

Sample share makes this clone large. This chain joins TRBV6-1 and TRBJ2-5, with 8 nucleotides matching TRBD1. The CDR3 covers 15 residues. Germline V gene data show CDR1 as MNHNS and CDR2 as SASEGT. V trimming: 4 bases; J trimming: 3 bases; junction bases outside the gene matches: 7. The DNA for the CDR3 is TGTGCCAGCAGTGCATACAGGGGGTCTAAAGAGACCCAGTACTTC. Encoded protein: CASSAYRGSKETQYF.

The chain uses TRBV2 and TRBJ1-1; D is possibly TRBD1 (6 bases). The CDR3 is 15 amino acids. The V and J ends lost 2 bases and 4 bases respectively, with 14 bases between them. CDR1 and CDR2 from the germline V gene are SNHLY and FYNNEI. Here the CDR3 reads CASSEYGGATTEAFF. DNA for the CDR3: TGTGCCAGCAGTGAATATGGGGGCGCTACCACTGAAGCTTTCTTT.